A selection of T cell receptor beta chains follows, all from one sample in a study of radiotherapy plus CTLA-4 blockade in lung cancer. Assay used: immunoSEQ multiplex PCR; TCRdb lists only in-frame clones, some missing. The data contain roughly 90,000 clones, around 80% of them singletons. The sequenced sample was peripheral blood, obtained from a patient treated with radiotherapy plus ipilimumab. The receptors originated from a human donor with non-small cell lung cancer that progressed on radiotherapy plus ipilimumab. The CDR3 runs from the conserved cysteine through the conserved F or W. D genes are given only for firm matches. Some rows mark clone size as missing; the rest say once, few, many or name a class of expanded clone.

v_call	clone_size	j_call	d_call	cdr3_nt	cdr3_aa
TRBV25-1	.	TRBJ1-4	.	TGTGCCAGCAGCGACGACAGTGGGTCTCTAAAACTGTTTTTT	CASSDDSGSLKLFF
TRBV2	.	TRBJ2-1	.	TGTGCCAGCAGTGCCTCCGGAGGCTCCTACAATGAGCAGTTCTTC	CASSASGGSYNEQFF
TRBV6-1	.	TRBJ2-3	.	TGTGCCAGCAGGCTGGGTACAGATACGCAGTATTTT	CASRLGTDTQYF
TRBV27	.	TRBJ2-5	TRBD1	TGTGCCAGCAGTTTGGGACAGGGTTATAGGGAGACCCAGTACTTC	CASSLGQGYRETQYF
TRBV20-1	once	TRBJ2-7	.	TGCAGTGCTAGAGGTGGAGGAGGGCAGTACTTC	CSARGGGGQYF
TRBV7-9	.	TRBJ1-2	TRBD1	TGTGCCAGCAGCCCCTCCCCGGGACAGGACAACTATGGCTACACCTTC	CASSPSPGQDNYGYTF
TRBV7-2	.	TRBJ2-2	.	TGTGCCAGCAGCCCTCGACAGACCACCGGGGAGCTGTTTTTT	CASSPRQTTGELFF
TRBV7-9	.	TRBJ2-1	TRBD2	TGTGCCACCGGCCTAGCGGGAGGGAATGAGCAGTTCTTC	CATGLAGGNEQFF
TRBV7-2	.	TRBJ2-5	TRBD2	TGTGCCAGCAGCTTATCCGGACTAGCGGGAGTAGAGACCCAGTACTTC	CASSLSGLAGVETQYF
TRBV7-6	.	TRBJ2-3	TRBD2	TGTGCCAGCAGCCGGGGACTAGCGGTAACCGCAGATACGCAGTATTTT	CASSRGLAVTADTQYF
TRBV7-6	.	TRBJ2-2	.	TGTGCCAGCAGTTCCCCCCCTGGGCGCGGGGAGCTGTTTTTT	CASSSPPGRGELFF
TRBV4-1	.	TRBJ1-5	TRBD1	TGCGCCAGCAGTCTCACGACAGGGGCGGATTGGCCCCAGCATTTT	CASSLTTGADWPQHF
TRBV9	.	TRBJ2-3	TRBD2	TGTGCCAGCAGCGCCCTAGCGGGAGGCCCCTTGGATACGCAGTATTTT	CASSALAGGPLDTQYF
TRBV5-8	.	TRBJ1-5	.	TGTGCCAGCAGAACTTCCGAGGCGCCCCAGCATTTT	CASRTSEAPQHF
TRBV4-2	.	TRBJ1-4	.	TGTGCCAGCAGCCAAGGCGACAGTCGGACTAATGAAAAACTGTTTTTT	CASSQGDSRTNEKLFF
TRBV5-5	.	TRBJ2-7	.	TGTGCCAGCAGCCGGGACTTCTACGAGCAGTACTTC	CASSRDFYEQYF
TRBV6-6	.	TRBJ1-2	.	TGTGCCAGCAGCCTCGACGGCTATGGCTACACCTTC	CASSLDGYGYTF
TRBV6-5	once	TRBJ1-4	TRBD1	TGTGCCAGCAGTGGGGACAGGGATGAAAAACTGTTTTTT	CASSGDRDEKLFF
TRBV18	.	TRBJ2-1	.	TGTGCCAGCTCATCTAACAGGGACTCCTACAATGAGCAGTTCTTC	CASSSNRDSYNEQFF
TRBV6-5	few	TRBJ2-3	TRBD1	TGTGCCAGCAGTTACTCGACAGGGGGACTTACAGATACGCAGTATTTT	CASSYSTGGLTDTQYF
TRBV28	.	TRBJ2-2	.	TGTGCCAGCGCGGAGACAGGTTTGAACACCGGGGAGCTGTTTTTT	CASAETGLNTGELFF
TRBV28	.	TRBJ1-1	.	TGTGCCAGCAGTTTCCCTGGCAGGGCACACACTGAAGCTTTCTTT	CASSFPGRAHTEAFF
TRBV5-6	.	TRBJ2-2	TRBD2	TGTGCCAGCAGCTTTGGGGAGGGCCGGTACGGGGAGCTGTTTTTT	CASSFGEGRYGELFF
TRBV30	.	TRBJ2-1	.	TGTGCCTGGATGGAATACAATGAGCAGTTCTTC	CAWMEYNEQFF
TRBV23-1	.	TRBJ2-2	.	TGCGCCAGCCCGACTCGGGGCCGGGGAGCCGGGGAGCTGTTTTTT	CASPTRGRGAGELFF
TRBV7-6	few	TRBJ2-7	TRBD2	TGTGCCAGCAGCTTTGCGGGGGGTTTGGGCGGGTACTACGAGCAGTACTTC	CASSFAGGLGGYYEQYF
TRBV5-1	.	TRBJ2-1	.	TGCGCCAGCAGCCCGAATAGCGTGACCTTGGGTGAGCAGTTCTTC	CASSPNSVTLGEQFF
TRBV28	once	TRBJ1-5	.	TGTGCCCACGGGCCCCCCCATATTAGCAATCAGCCCCAGCATTTT	CAHGPPHISNQPQHF
TRBV19	.	TRBJ1-1	.	TGTGCCAGTAGTATCTACAGAATCACTGAAGCTTTCTTT	CASSIYRITEAFF